Presented here are 25 T cell receptor beta chains from one specimen sequenced in a study of T cells after posttransplantation cyclophosphamide. Cyclophosphamide on days +3 and +4 followed busulfan-fludarabine conditioning and a marrow graft. Only in-frame clones appear in the TCRdb table, and some are missing; sequencing was by immunoSEQ multiplex PCR. This table has 9,000 to 15,000 clones, roughly 2% appearing once. The sequencing here drew on PBMCs, taken after allogeneic stem cell transplant with posttransplant cyclophosphamide. The receptors originated from a male patient aged 30 to 39 who received an allogeneic stem cell transplant from a related donor, was CMV-positive, and had no GVHD. Some T cells may be transferred from the graft donor.

V and J are TRBV11-1 and TRBJ2-7; D unresolved. Germline V CDR1 and CDR2: SGHAT, FQDESV (reference sequence). The CDR3 contains 13 residues. Trimming took 3 bases from V and 0 from J, leaving 6 bases between them. CDR3 sequence (DNA): TGTGCCAGCAGCTTGGCCCACTCCTACGAGCAGTACTTC. Residues: CASSLAHSYEQYF.

The chain employs TRBV27 and TRBJ2-7; 9 nucleotides align to TRBD2. V lost 6 bases and J lost 4; bases outside the gene matches: 4. The CDR3 is made up of 13 amino acids. Germline V lookup: CDR1 MNHEY, CDR2 SMNVEV (reference sequence). DNA for the CDR3: TGTGCCAGCAGGACTAGCGGTTTGTACGAGCAGTACTTC. Residues: CASRTSGLYEQYF.

This sequence joins TRBV15 and TRBJ2-7; 8 bases line up with TRBD1. CDR1 and CDR2 from the germline V gene are LNHNV and YYDKDF (reference sequence). The ends lost 4 bases at V and 3 bases at J; junction bases unmatched: 8. The CDR3 is 15 amino acids. The chain's CDR3 is CATSTRTGWGYEQYF. CDR3 bases: TGTGCCACCAGCACTCGGACAGGGTGGGGCTACGAGCAGTACTTC.

This chain connects TRBV28 to TRBJ1-2; possibly TRBD1 for D (6 bases). CDR1 and CDR2 from the germline V gene are MDHEN and SYDVKM. Trimming took 6 bases from V and 8 from J, leaving 19 bases between them. The CDR3 contains 14 residues. The CDR3 DNA is TGTGCCAGCAGCAACTACAGGGCAGGTGGGGGCTACACCTTC. Protein sequence: CASSNYRAGGGYTF.

This chain uses TRBV27 with TRBJ2-5, with D perhaps matching TRBD1 (5 bases). V gave up 3 bases and J gave up 9 bases, with 23 bases separating them. This CDR3 comprises 16 residues. The germline CDR1 and CDR2 sequences are MNHEY and SMNVEV (reference sequence). CDR3 sequence reads: CASSFSGRAMLGAQYF. The CDR3 coding sequence is TGTGCCAGCAGTTTTTCGGGCAGGGCCATGCTTGGTGCCCAGTACTTC.

This clone is categorized as medium-sized. The CDR3 protein is CASSRTQGNYGYTF. DNA for the CDR3: TGCGCCAGCAGCCGGACTCAGGGGAACTATGGCTACACCTTC. The chain combines TRBV5-1 with TRBJ1-2; D may be TRBD1 (6 bases). Trimming pared 4 bases from V and 2 bases from J, leaving 12 bases between. In germline, CDR1 is SGHRS, CDR2 YFSETQ. The CDR3 consists of 14 residues.

J is TRBJ2-2 and V is TRBV5-4, with 7 bases lining up with TRBD1. Germline trimming cut 6 bases from V and 5 bases from J; bases unmatched to any gene: 13. This CDR3 is 16 amino acids long. Germline-derived CDR1 and CDR2 are SGHNT and YYREEE (reference sequence). CDR3 protein: CASTLERGRGTGELFF. The CDR3, as DNA: TGTGCCAGCACCCTCGAGAGGGGGCGCGGGACCGGGGAGCTGTTTTTT.

The genes are TRBV7-3 and TRBJ2-7; 10 bases are a match to TRBD2. Looked up from germline, CDR1 is SGHTA and CDR2 is FQGTGA. The CDR3 extends over 15 amino acids. The J segment lost 9 bases and the V segment lost 0 bases, leaving 8 bases of the junction unmatched. The CDR3 is CASSLTASGGEGQYF. Written as DNA, the CDR3 is TGTGCCAGCAGCTTAACGGCTAGCGGGGGCGAAGGGCAGTACTTC.

The V gene is TRBV18, the J gene TRBJ1-5; 10 bases fit TRBD1. The CDR3 covers 15 residues. The V gene's germline CDR1 is KGHSH and CDR2 LQKENI. The V and J ends lost 3 bases and 7 bases, in that order; junction bases with no gene match: 6. CDR3 in amino acids: CASSPTTGGRQPQHF. The DNA of the CDR3 is TGTGCCAGCTCACCTACGACAGGGGGCCGGCAGCCCCAGCATTTT.

This clone showed up just a few times. V and J are TRBV7-8 and TRBJ2-5; 7 nucleotides match TRBD2. Germline assignment: CDR1 SGHVS and CDR2 FQNEAQ. The CDR3 extends over 14 amino acids. The V segment lost 5 bases and the J segment 5 bases; nucleotides outside the gene matches: 8. The DNA for the CDR3 is TGTGCCAGCAGCCGCGGGAGATCACGGGAGACCCAGTACTTC. The encoded protein is CASSRGRSRETQYF. The full variable domain, with the rest looked up from reference TRBV7-8 and TRBJ2-5, is GAGVSQSPRYKVAKRGQDVALRCDPISGHVSLFWYQQALGQGPEFLTYFQNEAQLDKSGLPSDRFFAERPEGSVSTLKIQRTQQEDSAVYLCASSRGRSRETQYFGPGTRLLVL.

The rearrangement joins TRBV19 to TRBJ2-1; the match to TRBD2 covers 14 bases. There are 16 residues in the CDR3. V lost 8 bases, J lost 5 bases, and 8 bases stayed unmatched. Germline CDR1 reads LNHDA; CDR2 reads SQIVND (reference sequence). As DNA, the CDR3 is TGTGCCAGTTCGGGACTAGCGGGAGCCGCCCACAATGAGCAGTTCTTC. This gives the protein CASSGLAGAAHNEQFF.

CDR3 sequence: CASSFSRWSNEQFF. The CDR3 DNA is TGTGCCAGCAGTTTTAGCCGGTGGTCTAATGAGCAGTTCTTC. The J gene is TRBJ2-1, the V gene TRBV27; no clear D. The germline CDR1 and CDR2 sequences are MNHEY and SMNVEV (reference sequence). The CDR3 contains 14 residues. V lost 3 bases to trimming and J lost 7 bases, with 13 bases between them.

The chain employs TRBV18 and TRBJ1-1; no definite D call. Trimming removed 3 bases at V and 0 bases at J, with 5 bases between. The CDR3 has 13 residues. Germline lookup yields CDR1 KGHSH and CDR2 LQKENI. CDR3 sequence reads: CASSPGMNTEAFF. For the CDR3, the DNA is TGTGCCAGCTCACCCGGGATGAACACTGAAGCTTTCTTT.

The chain uses TRBV6-6 and TRBJ2-5; tentatively, D is TRBD1 (6 bases). The V end was cut by 6 bases, the J end by 2 bases, with 19 bases between. The germline V gene has CDR1 MNHNY and CDR2 SVGAGI (reference sequence). CDR3 length: 16 amino acids. The CDR3: CASRGRTGTKQETQYF. The DNA of the CDR3 is TGTGCCAGCAGAGGAAGGACCGGGACAAAGCAAGAGACCCAGTACTTC.

The CDR3 nucleotides are TGTGCCAGCAGTTACGGAGCGGGGGTCTACGAGCAGTACTTC. Its translation is CASSYGAGVYEQYF. This chain links TRBV6-5 with TRBJ2-7; 8 bases map to TRBD2. The CDR3 consists of 14 residues. The germline V gene has CDR1 MNHEY and CDR2 SVGAGI. V shed 2 bases, J shed 3 bases, and the junction held 3 bases outside the gene matches.

This clone was seen a handful of times. The rearrangement joins TRBV27 to TRBJ1-3; no definite D call. The V gene lost 4 bases and the J gene lost 4 bases, with 5 bases spanning the gap. CDR3 length: 12 amino acids. Germline CDR1 MNHEY, CDR2 SMNVEV (reference sequence). This chain's CDR3 is CASSSQGNTIYF. As DNA, the CDR3 is TGTGCCAGCAGTTCACAGGGAAACACCATATATTTT.

The chain is built from TRBV28 and TRBJ1-3; D is unclear. The CDR3 is 15 residues long. Germline V gives CDR1 MDHEN, CDR2 SYDVKM. V was clipped by 2 bases and J by 2 bases, with 10 bases between them. The CDR3 protein is CASSLDAQAGNTIYF. The CDR3 nucleotides are TGTGCCAGCAGTTTAGATGCCCAGGCTGGAAACACCATATATTTT.

The chain combines TRBV14 with TRBJ2-5, with TRBD2 as a possible D gene (5 bases). The end of the DNA aligns better with TRBJ2-7, so the J call may be wrong. Germline V gene data show CDR1 as SGHDN and CDR2 as FVKESK. The CDR3 totals 15 residues. The CDR3 region is CASSTRVVGNYEQYF. The CDR3 region has the DNA TGTGCCAGCAGCACTAGAGTGGTCGGTAACTACGAGCAGTACTTC.

This clone was found a few times. The chain joins TRBV6-6 to TRBJ1-2; 9 bases map to TRBD1. The CDR3 is 13 amino acids. In germline, CDR1 is MNHNY, CDR2 SVGAGI (reference sequence). Germline trimming cut 6 bases from V and 7 bases from J; bases unmatched to any gene: 6. In nucleotides, the CDR3 is TGTGCCAGCAGCGAACAGGGGGCTAGTGGCTACACCTTC. Its protein product is CASSEQGASGYTF.

Points on this clone: This CDR3 is also generated by other DNA sequences in the sample. The chain uses TRBV5-6 and TRBJ1-1, with D unclear. This CDR3 comprises 13 residues. Per the germline V gene, CDR1 is SGHDT and CDR2 is YYEEEE. V gave up 1 base and J gave up 4 bases, with 8 bases separating them. DNA of the CDR3: TGTGCCAGCAGCTTGACCGGGGTCACTGAAGCTTTCTTT. Translated: CASSLTGVTEAFF.

This clone appeared a few times. The chain recombines TRBV30 with TRBJ2-3, with 7 bases lining up with TRBD2. Germline V gene data show CDR1 as GTSNPN and CDR2 as SVGIG (reference sequence). Unmatched junction bases numbered 11, after V lost 6 bases and J lost 2 bases. The CDR3 runs to 15 residues. CDR3 sequence (DNA): TGTGCCTGCACCCCTCAGGGAGGGGACACAGATACGCAGTATTTT. Amino acid sequence: CACTPQGGDTDTQYF.

The rearrangement uses TRBV30 and TRBJ1-4; D remains ambiguous. CDR3 length: 16 amino acids. Trimming removed 4 bases at V and 8 bases at J, with 23 bases between. Germline V gene sequence: CDR1 GTSNPN, CDR2 SVGIG (reference sequence). This CDR3 reads CAWNSVSGWPYEKLFF. CDR3 bases: TGTGCCTGGAATTCGGTCTCGGGGTGGCCCTACGAAAAACTGTTTTTT.

This clone appeared a few times. This chain links TRBV28 with TRBJ2-1, with D maybe TRBD2 (7 bases). Germline V gene lookup returns CDR1 MDHEN and CDR2 SYDVKM. V lost 7 bases and J lost 10, with 17 bases in between. The CDR3 consists of 13 residues. CDR3 residues: CASTRGGQREQFF. CDR3 nucleotides: TGTGCCAGCACGAGGGGGGGGCAGCGCGAGCAGTTCTTC.

The chain recombines TRBV7-3 with TRBJ2-1; 12 bases map to TRBD2. With 5 bases clipped from V and 4 bases from J, the junction kept 6 bases outside the gene matches. Germline V gives CDR1 SGHTA, CDR2 FQGTGA. The length of the CDR3 is 16 residues. CDR3: CASSILAGGLYNEQFF. The DNA of the CDR3 is TGTGCCAGCAGCATTCTAGCGGGAGGGTTATACAATGAGCAGTTCTTC.

In its sample, this clone was seen a few times. The V call is TRBV6-5, the J call TRBJ2-1, with 7 nucleotides matching TRBD1. The germline V gene encodes CDR1 MNHEY and CDR2 SVGAGI. CDR3 length equals 16 residues. Losses at the gene ends were 2 bases for V and 4 bases for J; bases not matched to a gene: 8. CDR3 nucleotide sequence: TGTGCCAGCAGTTACATACGAGGGGGCGGTTACAATGAGCAGTTCTTC. Translated: CASSYIRGGGYNEQFF.